This TCR beta chain was sequenced in a study of cytomegalovirus exposure and HLA in healthy donors. Background on the study: Earlier, almost 120 million unique TCR beta sequences were recovered from roughly 200 million T cells by an analysis.

The PCR had 60 Vbeta and 13 Jbeta primers. Here immunoSEQ multiplex PCR was the method, and the copy in TCRdb shows in-frame clones only, minus some. Of more than 95,000 clones listed, around 67% were seen once; the top ten hold 3% to 4%. Germline CDR1 and CDR2: MNHNY and SVGAGI (reference sequence). The CDR3 is made up of 13 amino acids. V dropped 4 bases and J dropped 5 bases, with 11 bases sitting between them. Study results and limitations: Within an earlier analysis, most TCR beta V segments proved productive either about 90% or about 30% of the time. As a later analysis revealed, most CMV-associated TCR beta chains appeared HLA-restricted.

Worth noting for this clone: No antigen is known for it.

This chain connects TRBV6-6 to TRBJ1-2; D not resolved. The TCR was taken from a woman in her forties or fifties in good health and CMV-seronegative. Source material: PBMCs. Written as DNA, the CDR3 is TGTGCCAGCAGTTCAATCCCGGGGTATGGCTACACCTTC. Translating it yields CASSSIPGYGYTF.